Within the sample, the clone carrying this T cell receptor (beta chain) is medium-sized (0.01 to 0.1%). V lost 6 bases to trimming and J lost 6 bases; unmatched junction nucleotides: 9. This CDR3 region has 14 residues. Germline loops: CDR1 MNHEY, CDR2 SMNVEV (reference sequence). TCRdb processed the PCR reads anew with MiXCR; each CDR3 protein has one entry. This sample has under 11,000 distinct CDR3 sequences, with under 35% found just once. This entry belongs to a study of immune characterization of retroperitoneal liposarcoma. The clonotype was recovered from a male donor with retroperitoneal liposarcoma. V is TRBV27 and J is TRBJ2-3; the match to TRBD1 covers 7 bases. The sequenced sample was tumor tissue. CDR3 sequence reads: CASSDGTVGDTQYF. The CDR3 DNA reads TGTGCCAGCAGCGATGGGACAGTCGGGGATACGCAGTATTTT.